The TCR beta chain described here comes from a study of CD8+ T cells in alopecia areata. With 7 bases clipped from V and 8 bases from J, the junction kept 10 bases outside the gene matches. The germline gives CDR1 SQVTM, CDR2 ANQGSEA. The CDR3 covers 13 residues. Investigators isolated RNA and reverse transcribed it into cDNA to act as the sequencing template. Assay: immunoSEQ multiplex PCR; the TCRdb copy retains only in-frame clones and omits some. The sample includes about 110,000 clones, roughly 84% of them seen just once. Noted treatment: oral pan-JAK inhibitor, 5-10 mg twice daily. The rearrangement links TRBV29-1 to TRBJ2-1; 8 bases line up with TRBD1. The sequence was collected from a human donor with alopecia areata. The starting material was CD8+ T cells sorted from blood, obtained at week 24, from a patient treated with tofacitinib. CDR3 coding DNA: TGCAGCGCGCGACAGGGGCTTAGTCATGAGCAGTTCTTC. It translates to CSARQGLSHEQFF.